A few counts support the clone carrying this TCR beta chain. The CDR3 sequence is 19 residues long. Losses at the gene ends were 0 bases for V and 0 bases for J; bases not matched to a gene: 9. Germline assignment: CDR1 MGHRA and CDR2 YSYEKL. Generated by immunoSEQ multiplex PCR, the TCRdb table keeps only in-frame clones and is missing some. The table lists hundreds of thousands of clones, around 89% of them singletons. The sample comes from a study of shared T cell receptors in the human thymus. The same data also went into a second study, on human thymus T cells. That report adds: Corrective surgery for congenital heart defects was being performed on the healthy Finnish infants who served as donors. Thymus was obtained from resections taken during corrective heart surgery. Within thymic and blood repertoires, V and J gene usage appeared to be biased. Thymic repertoires overlap heavily among unrelated individuals, related research has reported.

The chain employs TRBV4-1 and TRBJ2-4; 9 bases fit TRBD2. The sample comprised thymocytes. The sequence was collected from a boy under three years old with a congenital heart defect. The CDR3 here is CASSQDTSGSSVAKNIQYF. For the CDR3, the DNA is TGCGCCAGCAGCCAAGATACTAGCGGGTCATCTGTAGCCAAAAACATTCAGTACTTC.